The T cell receptor beta chain described here comes from a study of CD8 T cells in ankylosing spondylitis. Only a few counts were recorded for this clonotype. The antigen is unknown. Molecular-barcoded quantitative 5'-RACE produced these TCR beta libraries. In TCRdb, the 5' RACE reads were re-called with MiXCR into one record per CDR3 protein. Of approximately 140,000 distinct CDR3 sequences in the sample, 9.3% were seen once. CDR1 is SGHNT, CDR2 YYREEE, per germline (reference sequence). V lost 4 bases, J lost 4 bases, and 11 bases lay in between. The CDR3 totals 14 residues. Study-level results: Previous work reported some of these motif variants in the synovial fluid and blood of reactive arthritis. What seemed typical of ankylosing spondylitis blood was a TCR beta motif built from several highly homologous variants. Disease-linked clones were found to be CD8+ and relatively rare in peripheral blood.

The receptor's source is a male donor with ankylosing spondylitis or in good health (not recorded which). The source material was blood, either unsorted or a sorted T cell fraction (not recorded which). The rearrangement joins TRBV5-4 to TRBJ2-2, with D perhaps matching TRBD2 (5 bases). CDR3: CASSEKRTTGELFF. CDR3 coding DNA: TGTGCCAGCAGCGAGAAGCGGACCACCGGGGAGCTGTTTTTT.